The clone carrying this T cell receptor beta chain was detected a few times. Its antigen is not known. The germline V gene has CDR1 MNHEY and CDR2 SVGAGI. CDR3 length: 15 residues. Losses at the gene ends were 1 base for V and 7 bases for J; bases not matched to a gene: 5. What was sequenced were expressed TCRB transcripts, since all of the isolated RNA had been reverse transcribed. Data came from immunoSEQ multiplex PCR; TCRdb stores just in-frame clones and leaves some out. The repertoire has roughly 150,000 clones, around 8% of them found once; the top ten carry more than 0.75%. This specimen comes from a study of beta chain features in type 1 diabetes. Findings and limits, study-wide: Patients with Type 1 diabetes showed moderately but significantly shorter TCRB CDR3s in all four CD4+ subsets.

Sorted populations all exceeded 98% purity. Sequencing was performed on central memory CD4+ T cells from blood. The origin of this receptor is a woman aged 40 to 55 with type 1 diabetes. The rearrangement joins TRBV6-5 to TRBJ2-1; 9 bases align to TRBD1. CDR3 nucleotides: TGTGCCAGCAGTTACTTCCCGACAGGGGGGAATGAGCAGTTCTTC. Translation gives CASSYFPTGGNEQFF.